The TCR beta chain under discussion was sequenced for a study of blood T cell repertoires in COVID-19. The wider study: Some COVID-19 samples were acute and others convalescent; all came from the United States, Italy and Spain. In each case, the material was cDNA or gDNA derived from T cells, B-cell-depleted T cells, or PBMCs.

The V segment lost 7 bases and the J segment 2 bases; nucleotides outside the gene matches: 7. This CDR3 spans 16 amino acids. In germline, CDR1 is MDHEN, CDR2 SYDVKM. In the authors' workflow: Scientists estimated how many nucleated cells there were by amplifying reference gene primers. Libraries were prepared by immunoSEQ multiplex PCR; TCRdb keeps only in-frame clonotypes and omits some of them. V and J calls and clone size are given by that table; D and trimming were obtained from the DNA. Of 56,000 or so clones listed, approximately 79% are singletons. The sequence was obtained from a woman in her 70s with acute or convalescent COVID-19. The sequencing sample was made of peripheral blood. The V and J genes are TRBV28 and TRBJ1-5, with 11 bases that match TRBD1. CDR3 region: CASTDRGPVGNQPQHF. CDR3 sequence (DNA): TGTGCCAGCACGGACAGGGGGCCCGTGGGCAATCAGCCCCAGCATTTT.